A single sample is the source of the 24 T cell receptor beta chains below, sequenced in a study of T cell responses to AZD1222 COVID-19 vaccine. Here immunoSEQ multiplex PCR was the method, and the copy in TCRdb shows in-frame clones only, minus some. The data hold 150,000 to 200,000 clones, with roughly 92% observed a single time. The material was peripheral blood, obtained on day 0 of AZD1222 vaccination. The receptors here all came from an adult in good health.

The chain recombines TRBV2 with TRBJ2-7, with 9 bases fitting TRBD2. Per germline, CDR1 SNHLY and CDR2 FYNNEI. This CDR3 has 14 amino acids. V was clipped by 3 bases and J by 5 bases; unmatched bases: 5. The CDR3 DNA sequence: TGTGCCAGCAGTGAGCTGCGGGGGGGCAACGAGCAGTACTTC. Translation: CASSELRGGNEQYF. Complete variable domain (other parts from reference TRBV2 and TRBJ2-7): EPEVTQTPSHQVTQMGQEVILRCVPISNHLYFYWYRQILGQKVEFLVSFYNNEISEKSEIFDDQFSVERPDGSNFTLKIRSTKLEDSAMYFCASSELRGGNEQYFGPGTRLTVT.

V and J are TRBV5-4 and TRBJ1-3; D is possibly TRBD1 (5 bases). Germline-derived CDR1 and CDR2 are SGHNT and YYREEE (reference sequence). The CDR3 has 14 amino acids. Between the trimmed V and J ends, which lost 0 bases and 8 bases, there was a span of 12 bases. CDR3 DNA sequence: TGTGCCAGCAGCTTGGCCGGGGGGAGTCACACCATATATTTT. This gives the protein CASSLAGGSHTIYF.

This clone was counted a single time. This chain links TRBV24-1 with TRBJ1-1; 9 bases line up with TRBD1. V was clipped by 0 bases and J by 4 bases; unmatched bases: 5. This CDR3 contains 16 residues. CDR1 is KGHDR and CDR2 is SFDVKD in the germline V gene. The CDR3, as DNA: TGTGCCACCAGTGATTTGCAGGACAGGGGAAGCACTGAAGCTTTCTTT. Residues: CATSDLQDRGSTEAFF.

V and J are TRBV3-1 (or the pseudogene TRBV3-2) and TRBJ2-7; D could derive from TRBD1 or TRBD2 (5 bases each). Deletions cut 1 base from V and 6 bases from J, with 13 bases between. The germline gives CDR1 LGHDT, CDR2 YNNKEL (reference sequence). The CDR3 has 14 residues. The CDR3 is CASSQAPGTVEQYF. The DNA for the CDR3 is TGTGCCAGCAGCCAAGCCCCGGGGACGGTCGAGCAGTACTTC.

The rearrangement uses TRBV7-9 and TRBJ2-7; 12 bases align to TRBD2. The CDR3 contains 15 residues. The germline V gene encodes CDR1 SEHNR and CDR2 FQNEAQ (reference sequence). Losses at the gene ends were 3 bases for V and 4 bases for J; bases not matched to a gene: 4. CDR3 sequence: CASSLSTSGRYEQYF. CDR3 nucleotides: TGTGCCAGCAGCTTGTCGACTAGCGGGAGATACGAGCAGTACTTC.

CDR3 sequence: CSVDGLAGGSYNEQFF. The CDR3 nucleotides read TGCAGCGTTGATGGTTTAGCGGGAGGGTCTTACAATGAGCAGTTCTTC. The chain uses TRBV29-1 and TRBJ2-1, with 11 bases fitting TRBD2. The V gene's germline CDR1 is SQVTM and CDR2 ANQGSEA. J was trimmed by 4 bases and V by 3 bases; bases with no gene match: 8. This CDR3 has 16 residues.

CDR3 sequence: CASSLMGQAQETQYF. The CDR3 nucleotides read TGTGCCAGCAGCTTAATGGGGCAGGCCCAAGAGACCCAGTACTTC. The rearrangement joins TRBV7-3 to TRBJ2-5; weak D call: TRBD1 (5 bases). This CDR3 region has 15 residues. Germline V lookup: CDR1 SGHTA, CDR2 FQGTGA. V was trimmed by 1 base and J by 1 base, leaving 10 bases between them.

In DNA form, the CDR3 reads TGTGCCAGCAGCCAAGATATGTCAGGGTTTCCCTATGGCTACACCTTC. This translates into CASSQDMSGFPYGYTF. This chain links TRBV14 with TRBJ1-2; D might be TRBD1 (5 bases). CDR1 and CDR2 from the germline V gene are SGHDN and FVKESK. The V end was cut by 0 bases, the J end by 4 bases, with 15 bases between. There are 16 residues in the CDR3. The full variable domain, completed using reference TRBV14 and TRBJ1-2, is EAGVTQFPSHSVIEKGQTVTLRCDPISGHDNLYWYRRVMGKEIKFLLHFVKESKQDESGMPNNRFLAERTGGTYSTLKVQPAELEDSGVYFCASSQDMSGFPYGYTFGSGTRLTVV.

The J gene is TRBJ2-3, the V gene TRBV7-3; 8 bases line up with TRBD1. The CDR3 loop spans 15 amino acids. CDR1 is SGHTA, CDR2 FQGTGA, per germline. With 7 bases clipped from V and 0 bases from J, the junction kept 6 bases outside the gene matches. The CDR3 coding sequence is TGTGCCAGCACCTTTGGGGACAGGAGCACAGATACGCAGTATTTT. This gives the protein CASTFGDRSTDTQYF.

This chain joins TRBV30 and TRBJ1-4; D is unclear. Trimming removed 1 base at V and 4 bases at J, with 7 bases between. This CDR3 is built from 13 residues. Germline lookup yields CDR1 GTSNPN and CDR2 SVGIG (reference sequence). Written as DNA, the CDR3 is TGTGCCTGGAGTGCCAGTCTTAATGAAAAACTGTTTTTT. Translating gives CAWSASLNEKLFF.

The genes are TRBV6-1 and TRBJ1-1; 8 nucleotides align to TRBD1. Losses at the gene ends were 4 bases for V and 5 bases for J; bases not matched to a gene: 12. This CDR3 has 16 amino acids. Germline V gene sequence: CDR1 MNHNS, CDR2 SASEGT. The CDR3 DNA is TGTGCCAGCAGTGGGCAACCCGGGACAGGCGCTACTGAAGCTTTCTTT. As protein: CASSGQPGTGATEAFF.

The chain employs TRBV7-3 and TRBJ1-2; 7 bases agree with TRBD1. Germline CDR1 is SGHTA and CDR2 is FQGTGA. J lost 7 bases, V lost 0 bases, and 2 bases had no gene match. This CDR3 is 13 amino acids long. Here the CDR3 DNA reads TGTGCCAGCAGCTTAACAACAGGGGTTGGCTACACCTTC. Protein product: CASSLTTGVGYTF. Full variable domain (missing parts from reference TRBV7-3 and TRBJ1-2): GAGVSQTPSNKVTEKGKYVELRCDPISGHTALYWYRQSLGQGPEFLIYFQGTGAADDSGLPNDRFFAVRPEGSVSTLKIQRTERGDSAVYLCASSLTTGVGYTFGSGTRLTVV.

The chain recombines TRBV7-3 with TRBJ2-6; D is possibly TRBD1 (6 bases). There are 15 residues in the CDR3. Per germline, CDR1 SGHTA and CDR2 FQGTGA. V was pared by 5 bases and J by 0 bases, with 8 bases between. Here the CDR3 reads CASSPGVSGANVLTF. CDR3 coding DNA: TGTGCCAGCAGCCCAGGGGTCTCTGGGGCCAACGTCCTGACTTTC.

CDR3: CASSPTGTGVNEQYF. The CDR3 nucleotides are TGTGCCAGCTCACCAACAGGAACCGGCGTAAACGAGCAGTACTTC. V gene TRBV18 combines with J gene TRBJ2-7; tentatively, D is TRBD1 (5 bases). The CDR3 length is 15 residues. From germline, CDR1 is KGHSH and CDR2 LQKENI. The V and J ends lost 2 bases and 5 bases respectively, with 16 bases between them.

This clone was picked up one time. V is TRBV19 and J is TRBJ2-7; the D gene is possibly TRBD1 (6 bases). CDR1 is LNHDA, CDR2 SQIVND, per germline (reference sequence). The V gene lost 5 bases and the J gene lost 1 base, with 12 bases spanning the gap. The CDR3 has 14 amino acids. The chain's CDR3 is CASSRQDGSYEQYF. The CDR3 DNA sequence: TGTGCCAGTAGTCGACAGGACGGATCCTACGAGCAGTACTTC. Filled out from reference TRBV19 and TRBJ2-7, the complete variable domain reads DGGITQSPKYLFRKEGQNVTLSCEQNLNHDAMYWYRQDPGQGLRLIYYSQIVNDFQKGDIAEGYSVSREKKESFPLTVTSAQKNPTAFYLCASSRQDGSYEQYFGPGTRLTVT.

The chain is built from TRBV6-5 and TRBJ2-7, with 7 nucleotides matching TRBD2. Germline loops: CDR1 MNHEY, CDR2 SVGAGI. The V segment lost 5 bases and the J segment 2 bases; nucleotides outside the gene matches: 3. CDR3 length equals 13 residues. The CDR3: CASSRAGTYEQYF. CDR3 sequence (DNA): TGTGCCAGCAGTCGAGCGGGGACCTACGAGCAGTACTTC.

This rearrangement joins TRBV19 to TRBJ1-6; D gene ambiguous. The CDR3 spans 13 residues. V was pared by 5 bases and J by 7 bases, with 9 bases between. In germline, CDR1 is LNHDA, CDR2 SQIVND (reference sequence). CDR3 loop: CASSDRQNSPLHF. Written as DNA, the CDR3 is TGTGCCAGTAGTGACCGACAAAATTCACCCCTCCACTTT.

The table lists this clone with a count of one. The genes are TRBV30 and TRBJ1-1, with TRBD1 as a possible D gene (5 bases). Germline loops: CDR1 GTSNPN, CDR2 SVGIG (reference sequence). This CDR3 has 14 amino acids. The ends were cut back, 3 bases at V and 1 base at J, with 12 bases in the middle. CDR3 nucleotide sequence: TGTGCCTGGAGCGGGGGAGTTAGGAACACTGAAGCTTTCTTT. It yields the protein CAWSGGVRNTEAFF.

This chain connects TRBV19 to TRBJ1-5; D might be TRBD1 (6 bases). The CDR3 extends over 15 amino acids. The germline V and J ends were trimmed by 6 bases and 6 bases, with 18 bases remaining between them. The V gene's germline CDR1 is LNHDA and CDR2 SQIVND (reference sequence). The CDR3 sequence is CASRHRVGAAQPQHF. DNA of the CDR3: TGTGCCAGTAGACACAGGGTGGGAGCAGCTCAGCCCCAGCATTTT.

V and J are TRBV15 and TRBJ1-1, with D unresolved. Germline V lookup: CDR1 LNHNV, CDR2 YYDKDF (reference sequence). V dropped 5 bases and J dropped 4 bases, with 8 bases sitting between them. This CDR3 spans 12 amino acids. The CDR3 reads CATSGVGTEAFF. In DNA form, the CDR3 reads TGTGCCACCAGCGGGGTGGGCACTGAAGCTTTCTTT.

The genes are TRBV7-8 and TRBJ1-5, with 7 positions matching TRBD1. In germline, CDR1 is SGHVS, CDR2 FQNEAQ. The V gene end was trimmed by 1 base and the J gene end by 4 bases; junction bases not matched to a gene: 7. This CDR3 is 16 amino acids long. The CDR3 coding sequence is TGTGCCAGCAGCTTAGTGGACAGGCCGACGAATCAGCCCCAGCATTTT. Translating gives CASSLVDRPTNQPQHF.

The chain uses TRBV2 and TRBJ2-7; D gene ambiguous. The V end lost 5 bases, the J end lost 3 bases, and 5 bases lay between the germline ends. Germline V gene data show CDR1 as SNHLY and CDR2 as FYNNEI. CDR3 length: 11 residues. The DNA of the CDR3 is TGTGCCAGCAGTCCAGTCTACGAGCAGTACTTC. Amino acids: CASSPVYEQYF.

The chain carries TRBV2 and TRBJ2-5; D is perhaps TRBD2 (6 bases). In germline, CDR1 is SNHLY, CDR2 FYNNEI. The CDR3 has 16 amino acids. V lost 1 base and J lost 7, with 19 bases in between. CDR3 in DNA: TGTGCCAGCAGTGAAGGTGGCGGGACCTTAGGAGGGACCCAGTACTTC. Its protein is CASSEGGGTLGGTQYF.

V and J are TRBV11-2 and TRBJ2-3; 7 nucleotides match TRBD2. V shed 1 base, J shed 5 bases, and the junction held 6 bases outside the gene matches. Germline V gene sequence: CDR1 SGHAT, CDR2 FQNNGV. The CDR3 contains 15 residues. CDR3 DNA: TGTGCCAGCAGCTTAGTAGGGGACTACCAAGATACGCAGTATTTT. Its protein is CASSLVGDYQDTQYF.